This T cell receptor (beta chain) was observed in a study of T cell changes during pregnancy in multiple sclerosis. This CDR3 spans 13 amino acids. The germline CDR1 and CDR2 sequences are MGHDK and SYGVNS. V lost 3 bases to trimming and J lost 0 bases, with 6 bases between them. Method: immunoSEQ multiplex PCR; TCRdb's copy keeps in-frame clones and lacks some. The sample carries 100,000 or so clones, more than 85% recorded once. The chain has TRBV25-1 and TRBJ2-7, with D unclear. The sample consisted of peripheral blood, taken in the second trimester of pregnancy. The clonotype originates from a female donor with multiple sclerosis, enrolled in a pregnancy study. CDR3 amino acids: CASSEGHSYEQYF. CDR3 sequence (DNA): TGTGCCAGCAGTGAGGGCCACTCCTACGAGCAGTACTTC.